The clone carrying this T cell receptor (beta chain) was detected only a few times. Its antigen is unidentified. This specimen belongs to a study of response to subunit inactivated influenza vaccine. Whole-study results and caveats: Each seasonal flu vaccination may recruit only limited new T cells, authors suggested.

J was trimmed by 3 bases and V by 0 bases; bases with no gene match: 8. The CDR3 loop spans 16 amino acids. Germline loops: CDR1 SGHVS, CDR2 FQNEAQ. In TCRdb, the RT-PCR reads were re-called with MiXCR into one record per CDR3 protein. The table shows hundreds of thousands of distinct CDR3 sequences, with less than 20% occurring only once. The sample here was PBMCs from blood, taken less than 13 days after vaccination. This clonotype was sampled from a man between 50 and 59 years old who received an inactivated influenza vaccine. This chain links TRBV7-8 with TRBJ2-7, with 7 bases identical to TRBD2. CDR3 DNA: TGTGCCAGCAGCTTAGCTCAAGGACTAGTCAGCTACGAGCAGTACTTC. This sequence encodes CASSLAQGLVSYEQYF.